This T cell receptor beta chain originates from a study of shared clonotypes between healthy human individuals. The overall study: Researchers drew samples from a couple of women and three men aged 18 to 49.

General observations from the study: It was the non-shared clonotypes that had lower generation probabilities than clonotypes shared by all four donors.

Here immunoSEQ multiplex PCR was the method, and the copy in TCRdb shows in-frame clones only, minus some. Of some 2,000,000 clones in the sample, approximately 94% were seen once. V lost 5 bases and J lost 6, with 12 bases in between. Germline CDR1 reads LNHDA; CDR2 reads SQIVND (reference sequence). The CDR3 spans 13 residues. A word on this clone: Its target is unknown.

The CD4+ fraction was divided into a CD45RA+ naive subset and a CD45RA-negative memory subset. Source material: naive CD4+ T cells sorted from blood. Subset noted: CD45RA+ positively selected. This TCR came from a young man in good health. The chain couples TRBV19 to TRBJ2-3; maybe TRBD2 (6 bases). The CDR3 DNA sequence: TGTGCCAGTAGTCAGGCGGGGAGGGATACGCAGTATTTT. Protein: CASSQAGRDTQYF.